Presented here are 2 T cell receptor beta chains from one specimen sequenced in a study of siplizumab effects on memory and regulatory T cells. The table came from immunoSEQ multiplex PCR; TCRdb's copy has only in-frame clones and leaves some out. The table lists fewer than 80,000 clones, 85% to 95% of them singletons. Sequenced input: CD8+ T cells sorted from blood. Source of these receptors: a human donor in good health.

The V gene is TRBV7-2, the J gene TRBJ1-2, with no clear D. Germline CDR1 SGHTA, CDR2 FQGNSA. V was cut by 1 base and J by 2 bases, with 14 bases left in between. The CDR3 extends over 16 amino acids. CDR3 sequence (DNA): TGTGCCAGCAGCTTAGAGACGGAATACCCGAACTATGGCTACACCTTC. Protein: CASSLETEYPNYGYTF. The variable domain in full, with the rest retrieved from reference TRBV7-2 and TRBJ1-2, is GAGVSQSPSNKVTEKGKDVELRCDPISGHTALYWYRQSLGQGLEFLIYFQGNSAPDKSGLPSDRFSAERTGGSVSTLTIQRTQQEDSAVYLCASSLETEYPNYGYTFGSGTRLTVV.

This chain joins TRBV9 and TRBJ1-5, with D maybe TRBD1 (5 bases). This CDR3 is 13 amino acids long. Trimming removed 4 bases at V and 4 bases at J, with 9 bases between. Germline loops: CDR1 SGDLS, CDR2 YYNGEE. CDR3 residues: CASSPSGNQPQHF. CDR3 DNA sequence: TGTGCCAGCAGCCCCTCAGGGAATCAGCCCCAGCATTTT.